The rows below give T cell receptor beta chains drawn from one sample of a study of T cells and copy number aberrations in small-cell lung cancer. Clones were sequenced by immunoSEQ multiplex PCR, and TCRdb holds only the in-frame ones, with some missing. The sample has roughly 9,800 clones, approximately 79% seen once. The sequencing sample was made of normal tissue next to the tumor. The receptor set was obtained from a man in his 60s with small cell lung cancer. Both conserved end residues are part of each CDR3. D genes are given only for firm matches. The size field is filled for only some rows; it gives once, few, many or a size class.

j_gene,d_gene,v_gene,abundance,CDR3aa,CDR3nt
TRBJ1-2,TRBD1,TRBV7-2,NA,CASSQGAGYGYTF,TGTGCCAGCAGCCAGGGGGCAGGATATGGCTACACCTTC
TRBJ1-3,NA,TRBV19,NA,CASRRLGEALKDTIYF,TGTGCCAGTAGACGCTTGGGAGAGGCTCTGAAGGACACCATATATTTT
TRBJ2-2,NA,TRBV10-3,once,CAISERDPGELFF,TGTGCCATCAGTGAGCGGGACCCCGGGGAGCTGTTTTTT
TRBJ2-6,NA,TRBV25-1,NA,CASSEYREGAGANVLTF,TGTGCCAGCAGTGAATACAGGGAAGGGGCAGGGGCCAACGTCCTGACTTTC
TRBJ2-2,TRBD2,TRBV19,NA,CASSPLAGVPNTGELFF,TGTGCCAGTAGTCCTCTAGCGGGAGTACCGAACACCGGGGAGCTGTTTTTT
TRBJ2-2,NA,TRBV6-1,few,CASNVEGSGTGELFF,TGTGCCAGCAACGTGGAGGGATCGGGCACCGGGGAGCTGTTTTTT
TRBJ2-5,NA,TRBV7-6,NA,CAILKRIGDMETQYF,TGTGCCATCCTCAAACGGATCGGGGATATGGAGACCCAGTACTTC
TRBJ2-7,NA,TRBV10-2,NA,CASRDPRDEQYF,TGCGCCAGCCGGGACCCAAGGGACGAGCAGTACTTC
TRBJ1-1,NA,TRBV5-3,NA,CARSSRMNTEAFF,TGTGCCAGAAGCTCGCGCATGAACACTGAAGCTTTCTTT
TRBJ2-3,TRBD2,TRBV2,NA,CASSLGLAGLTDTQYF,TGTGCCAGCAGCCTAGGACTAGCGGGACTCACAGATACGCAGTATTTT